This T cell receptor beta chain was sequenced during a study of blood T cell repertoires in COVID-19. Seattle patients were enrolled during active infection and followed longitudinally. The CDR3 is made up of 15 amino acids. The V segment lost 3 bases and the J segment 5 bases; nucleotides outside the gene matches: 7. The germline gives CDR1 MDHEN, CDR2 SYDVKM. Generated by immunoSEQ multiplex PCR, the TCRdb table keeps only in-frame clones and is missing some. This repertoire shows roughly 160,000 clones, approximately 91% found once; its top ten account for roughly 5%. The chain uses TRBV28 and TRBJ2-3; 8 bases map to TRBD2. The source of this sequence is a man aged 18 to 30 with COVID-19, enrolled during active disease. Sequenced sample: peripheral blood. As DNA, the CDR3 is TGTGCCAGCAGTTTCGCCGCGGGGGGTGGAGATACGCAGTATTTT. Residues: CASSFAAGGGDTQYF.